This T cell receptor beta chain came from a study of chemoradiotherapy in HPV16-positive cancers. The junction had 8 bases not matched to a gene; V was cut back by 5 bases and J by 5 bases. The CDR3 consists of 14 residues. The germline gives CDR1 SGHVS, CDR2 FNYEAQ. Assay: immunoSEQ multiplex PCR; the TCRdb copy retains only in-frame clones and omits some. Of 12,000 or so clones listed, around 82% are singletons. General study findings and limits: Non-HPV-specific T cells did not expand in tumors during treatment, whereas candidate HPV-specific clones and E7-related motifs did. HPV-responsive T-cell expansion during chemoradiotherapy was linked to improved recurrence-free survival in HPV16-positive patients.

Points on this clone: Its antigen is undetermined.

The chain has TRBV7-6 and TRBJ2-5; 7 positions agree with TRBD2. The material was obtained from a patient who underwent chemoradiotherapy. The TCR was taken from a human donor with HPV-associated anogenital cancer. The CDR3 DNA reads as TGTGCCAGCAGCCACAGACTAGCCGGGGAGACCCAGTACTTC. Amino acid sequence: CASSHRLAGETQYF.